This record concerns one T cell receptor (beta chain) sequence. This sample was included in a study of Ad26.COV2.S vaccination and SARS-CoV-2 variants. The data were produced by immunoSEQ multiplex PCR, yet TCRdb's version contains in-frame clones alone and is incomplete. The repertoire holds around 450,000 clones, with about 91% as singletons. Trimming took 2 bases from V and 5 from J, leaving 21 bases between them. CDR1 and CDR2 from the germline V gene are ENHRY and SYGVKD. The CDR3 consists of 17 residues. Treatment of the sample: some 19 received Ad26.COV2.S at low or high dose, single or two shots; about five received placebo; per-sample allocation not given. Collection of the samples took place on day 63 after the first injection of vaccine or placebo.

This specimen consisted of peripheral blood, obtained in a trial of Ad26.COV2.S vaccine versus placebo. The chain couples TRBV10-3 to TRBJ2-5; D is possibly TRBD1 or TRBD2 (6 bases each). This clonotype originated in a person between 18 and 59 years old who received the Ad26.COV2.S COVID-19 vaccine or a placebo. The CDR3 here is CAISEAEQGFRGETQYF. DNA for the CDR3: TGTGCCATCAGTGAGGCGGAACAGGGATTCCGGGGGGAGACCCAGTACTTC.